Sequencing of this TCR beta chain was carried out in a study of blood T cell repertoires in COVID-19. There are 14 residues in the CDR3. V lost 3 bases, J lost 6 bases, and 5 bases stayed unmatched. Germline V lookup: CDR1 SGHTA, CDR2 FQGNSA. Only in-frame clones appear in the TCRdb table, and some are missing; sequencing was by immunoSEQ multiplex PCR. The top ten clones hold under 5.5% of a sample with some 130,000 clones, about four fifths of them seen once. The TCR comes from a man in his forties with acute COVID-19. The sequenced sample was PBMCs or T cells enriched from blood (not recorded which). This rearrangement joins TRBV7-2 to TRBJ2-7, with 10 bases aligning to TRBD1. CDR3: CASSFDRGHGEQYF. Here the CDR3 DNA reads TGTGCCAGCAGCTTCGACAGGGGGCATGGCGAGCAGTACTTC. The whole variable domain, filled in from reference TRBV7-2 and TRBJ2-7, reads GAGVSQSPSNKVTEKGKDVELRCDPISGHTALYWYRQSLGQGLEFLIYFQGNSAPDKSGLPSDRFSAERTGGSVSTLTIQRTQQEDSAVYLCASSFDRGHGEQYFGPGTRLTVT.